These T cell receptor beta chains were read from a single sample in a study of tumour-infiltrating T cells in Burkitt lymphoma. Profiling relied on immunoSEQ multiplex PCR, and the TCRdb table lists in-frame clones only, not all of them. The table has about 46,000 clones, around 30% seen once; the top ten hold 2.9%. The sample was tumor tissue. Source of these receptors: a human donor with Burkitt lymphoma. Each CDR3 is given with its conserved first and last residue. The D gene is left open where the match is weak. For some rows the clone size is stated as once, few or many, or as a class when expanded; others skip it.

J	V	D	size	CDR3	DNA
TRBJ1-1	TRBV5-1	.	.	CASSLTALNTEAFF	TGCGCCAGCAGCTTGACAGCCCTGAACACTGAAGCTTTCTTT
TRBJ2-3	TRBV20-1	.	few	CSGRDGTGGYF	TGCAGTGGACGGGACGGGACGGGTGGGTATTTT
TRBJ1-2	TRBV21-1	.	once	CAPKNGGGQLDLNYGYTF	TGTGCCCCAAAAAACGGGGGGGGCCAATTGGACCTCAACTATGGCTACACCTTC
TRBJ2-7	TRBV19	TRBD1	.	CASSPNRDRGEQYF	TGTGCCAGTAGCCCGAACCGGGACAGGGGCGAGCAGTACTTC
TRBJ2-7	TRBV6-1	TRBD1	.	CASSLDRGRAEQYF	TGTGCCAGCAGTTTAGACAGGGGGCGAGCCGAGCAGTACTTC
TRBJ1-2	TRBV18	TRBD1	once	CASSPPGQGVGYTF	TGTGCCAGCTCACCGCCCGGACAGGGGGTTGGCTACACCTTC
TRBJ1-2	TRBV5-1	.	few	CASSGAGDYGYTF	TGCGCCAGCTCGGGGGCCGGGGACTATGGCTACACCTTC
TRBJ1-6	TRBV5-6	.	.	CASSLSRANSPLHF	TGTGCCAGCAGCTTGAGCAGAGCAAATTCACCCCTCCACTTT
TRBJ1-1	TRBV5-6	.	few	CASSNPGVWRTEAFF	TGTGCCAGCAGCAATCCGGGAGTATGGAGAACTGAAGCTTTCTTT
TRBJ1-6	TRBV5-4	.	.	CASSLADRTSPLHF	TGTGCCAGCAGCTTGGCCGACCGGACCTCACCCCTCCACTTT
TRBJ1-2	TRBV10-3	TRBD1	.	CAISERGTGYGANYGYTF	TGTGCCATCAGTGAGAGGGGGACAGGGTATGGAGCTAACTATGGCTACACCTTC
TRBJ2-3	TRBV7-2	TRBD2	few	CASSLLAGGQVDTQYF	TGTGCCAGCAGCTTATTAGCGGGGGGGCAGGTAGATACGCAGTATTTT
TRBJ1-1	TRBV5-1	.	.	CASSLAAISPEAFF	TGCGCCAGCAGCTTGGCGGCCATCTCCCCTGAAGCTTTCTTT
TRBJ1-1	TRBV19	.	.	CASKGYTEAFF	TGTGCCAGTAAAGGGTACACTGAAGCTTTCTTT
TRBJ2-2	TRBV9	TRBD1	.	CASSVDGTGGTGELFF	TGTGCCAGCAGCGTAGATGGGACAGGGGGAACCGGGGAGCTGTTTTTT
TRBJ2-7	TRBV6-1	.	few	CASSEVVGGGSYEQYF	TGTGCCAGCAGTGAAGTCGTAGGAGGGGGTTCCTACGAGCAGTACTTC
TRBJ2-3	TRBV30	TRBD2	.	CAWTGSGGRTDTQYF	TGTGCCTGGACGGGAAGCGGGGGGCGCACAGATACGCAGTATTTT
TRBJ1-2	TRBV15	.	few	CATSRDLPLYHTF	TGTGCCACCAGCAGAGATCTCCCGTTGTACCACACCTTC
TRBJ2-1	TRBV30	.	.	CAWSASAGQQFF	TGTGCCTGGAGTGCCTCCGCGGGTCAGCAGTTCTTC
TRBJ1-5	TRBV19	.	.	CASSIGTQEGIWGNQPQHF	TGTGCCAGTAGTATAGGTACACAGGAGGGGATATGGGGCAATCAGCCCCAGCATTTT
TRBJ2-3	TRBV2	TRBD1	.	CASSMQGVGTDTQYF	TGTGCCAGCAGTATGCAGGGGGTGGGCACAGATACGCAGTATTTT
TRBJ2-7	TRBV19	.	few	CASTMFGGKYF	TGTGCCAGTACCATGTTTGGGGGGAAGTACTTC
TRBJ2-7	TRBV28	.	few	CASSPLGGYEQYF	TGTGCCAGCAGTCCCTTAGGGGGGTACGAGCAGTACTTC
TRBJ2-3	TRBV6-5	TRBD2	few	CASSYEAGGAGTQYF	TGTGCCAGCAGTTACGAAGCGGGGGGGGCCGGTACGCAGTATTTT
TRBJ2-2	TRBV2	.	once	CASSYLGGANTGELFF	TGTGCCAGCAGTTACTTGGGGGGCGCGAACACCGGGGAGCTGTTTTTT
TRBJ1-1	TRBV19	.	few	CASSRGRTLNTEAFF	TGTGCCAGTAGTCGGGGCCGGACCCTTAACACTGAAGCTTTCTTT
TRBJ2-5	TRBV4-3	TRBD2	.	CASSRGTSTEETQYF	TGCGCCAGCAGCCGGGGGACTAGTACCGAAGAGACCCAGTACTTC
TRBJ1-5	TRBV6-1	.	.	CASSERVRQPQHF	TGTGCCAGCAGTGAGAGGGTCCGGCAGCCCCAGCATTTT
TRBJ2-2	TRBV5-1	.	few	CASSLEIYTGELFF	TGCGCCAGCAGCTTGGAAATTTACACCGGGGAGCTGTTTTTT
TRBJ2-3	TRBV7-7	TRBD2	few	CASSASGASTDTQYF	TGTGCCAGCTCGGCTAGCGGAGCTAGCACAGATACGCAGTATTTT
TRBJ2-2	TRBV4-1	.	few	CASSQDRPGVDGELFF	TGCGCCAGCAGCCAAGATAGGCCAGGGGTGGACGGGGAGCTGTTTTTT
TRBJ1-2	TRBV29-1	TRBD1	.	CSVGEGAGYGYTF	TGCAGCGTTGGGGAGGGGGCAGGTTATGGCTACACCTTC
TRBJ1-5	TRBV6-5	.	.	CASSLSGAQPQHF	TGTGCCAGCAGTTTGTCAGGGGCTCAGCCCCAGCATTTT
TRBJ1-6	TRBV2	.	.	CASRLLGGNANSPLHF	TGTGCCAGCCGTCTCCTTGGGGGAAACGCTAATTCACCCCTCCACTTT
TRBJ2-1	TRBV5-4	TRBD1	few	CASSRRDRGLSEQFF	TGTGCCAGCAGCCGCCGGGACAGGGGCTTGAGTGAGCAGTTCTTC
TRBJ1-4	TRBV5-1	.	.	CASSPDRAGLIEKLFF	TGCGCCAGCAGCCCGGACCGGGCAGGGCTAATAGAAAAACTGTTTTTT
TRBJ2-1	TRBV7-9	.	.	CASSRGASEQFF	TGTGCCAGCAGCCGGGGGGCCAGTGAGCAGTTCTTC
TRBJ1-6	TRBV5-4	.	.	CASSVITLSSYNSPLHF	TGTGCCAGCAGCGTTATAACCCTGAGCTCCTATAATTCACCCCTCCACTTT
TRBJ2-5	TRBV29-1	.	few	CSVDRARETQYF	TGCAGCGTTGACAGGGCGAGGGAGACCCAGTACTTC
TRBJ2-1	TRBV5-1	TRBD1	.	CASSPTGDYNEQFF	TGCGCCAGCAGCCCCACAGGGGACTACAATGAGCAGTTCTTC
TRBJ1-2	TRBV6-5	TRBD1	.	CASSYRDRGYGYTF	TGTGCCAGCAGTTATCGGGACAGGGGCTATGGCTACACCTTC
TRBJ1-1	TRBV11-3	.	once	CASSLDFLSEAFF	TGTGCCAGCAGCTTAGACTTCCTTTCTGAAGCTTTCTTT
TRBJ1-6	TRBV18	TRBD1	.	CTSQIRDRVDSPLHF	TGTACCAGCCAGATCCGGGACAGGGTTGATTCACCCCTCCACTTT
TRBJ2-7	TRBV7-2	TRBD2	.	CASSVGSGVLSYEQYF	TGTGCCAGCTCGGTGGGTAGCGGGGTCCTCTCCTACGAGCAGTACTTC
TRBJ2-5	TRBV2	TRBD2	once	CASSTPLAGGKETQYF	TGTGCCAGCAGTACTCCATTAGCGGGGGGAAAAGAGACCCAGTACTTC
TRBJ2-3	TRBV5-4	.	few	CASSIPADTQYF	TGTGCCAGCAGCATCCCAGCAGATACGCAGTATTTT
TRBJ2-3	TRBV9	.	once	CASSAQGRVTDTQYF	TGTGCCAGCAGCGCCCAGGGACGGGTGACAGATACGCAGTATTTT
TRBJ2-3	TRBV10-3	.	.	CAISAAGDTQYF	TGTGCCATCAGTGCGGCCGGAGATACGCAGTATTTT
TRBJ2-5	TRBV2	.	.	CASSEMGETQYF	TGTGCCAGCAGTGAGATGGGGGAGACCCAGTACTTC
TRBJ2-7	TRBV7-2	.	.	CASSLGRSGLGKYEQYF	TGTGCCAGCAGCTTGGGCAGGTCGGGGTTAGGGAAATACGAGCAGTACTTC
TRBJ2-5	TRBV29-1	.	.	CSAPLMGGKQETQYF	TGCAGCGCCCCTCTAATGGGGGGCAAACAAGAGACCCAGTACTTC
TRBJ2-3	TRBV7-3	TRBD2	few	CASSTGLADTQYF	TGTGCCAGCAGCACCGGACTAGCAGATACGCAGTATTTT
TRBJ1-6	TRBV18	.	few	CASSPLGGAESPLHF	TGTGCCAGCTCACCCCTGGGGGGGGCAGAATCACCCCTCCACTTT
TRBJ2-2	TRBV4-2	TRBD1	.	CASSQIRLSGQGRRTGELFF	TGTGCCAGCAGCCAAATAAGATTGTCTGGACAGGGAAGGCGCACCGGGGAGCTGTTTTTT
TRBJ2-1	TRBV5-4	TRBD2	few	CANSAGGANNEQFF	TGTGCCAACTCGGCGGGGGGGGCTAACAATGAGCAGTTCTTC
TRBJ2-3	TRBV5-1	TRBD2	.	CASSLGRGGTDTQYF	TGCGCCAGCAGCTTGGGACGGGGGGGCACAGATACGCAGTATTTT